The source of this T cell receptor (beta chain) is a study of regulatory T cells in long-lasting Graves disease. The authors built TCR beta libraries using iRepertoire HTBI primers and Arm-PCR of CDR3 regions. One entry per CDR3 protein, called by TCRdb with MiXCR from the multiplex PCR reads. Of more than 650,000 distinct CDR3 sequences in the sample, around 30% were seen once. A few counts support this clonotype. What it recognizes is unknown. General study points: Sample size was small, which may have lowered accuracy.

Time point of the sample: persistent/refractory GD, antithyroid drugs over 5 years with positive TRAb. Construction of the TCR library relied on RNA isolated from PBMCs. The CDR3 contains 12 residues. Looked up from germline, CDR1 is LGHNT and CDR2 is FRNRAP. V dropped 7 bases and J dropped 4 bases, with 10 bases sitting between them. Sequenced material: peripheral blood mononuclear cells (PBMCs), taken when the disease was refractory, from a patient treated with antithyroid drugs. The chain has TRBV12-5 and TRBJ2-5, with D uncertain. The sequence came from a female donor with Graves disease. The CDR3 here is CASAVDGETQYF. The DNA of the CDR3 is TGTGCTAGTGCCGTGGATGGAGAGACCCAGTACTTC.